A single sample gave rise to the 24 T cell receptor beta chains below, sequenced in a study of T cells in Graves' hyperthyroidism and ophthalmopathy. Amplification yielded TCR beta CDR3 regions, with RNA transcripts as the source. First-round RT-PCR of the TCR CDR3 relied on the HTBI primer set. From the multiplex PCR reads, TCRdb called clonotypes with MiXCR, one entry per CDR3 protein. The sample contains about 380,000 distinct CDR3 sequences, approximately 15% of which appear only once. Sequencing used blood. The receptors stem from a man aged 30 to 39 with Graves' hyperthyroidism that later progressed to Graves' ophthalmopathy.

This clonotype was recorded a few times. The chain uses TRBV6-1 and TRBJ2-7, with D possibly called TRBD1 or TRBD2 (6 bases each). Trimming cost V 5 bases and J 5 bases, with 22 bases left between them. CDR3 length: 16 amino acids. The V gene's germline CDR1 is MNHNS and CDR2 SASEGT. The CDR3, as DNA: TGTGCCAGCAGTTATTTCCCTAAGGGGGGCAACAACGAGCAGTACTTC. Its protein product is CASSYFPKGGNNEQYF.

This clonotype was found many times. This chain connects TRBV12-5 to TRBJ2-3, with D perhaps given as TRBD1 or TRBD2 (8 bases each). Germline CDR1 LGHNT, CDR2 FRNRAP. V lost 4 bases and J lost 5, with 22 bases in between. The CDR3 covers 17 residues. CDR3: CASGSPRGRGVGDTQYF. The CDR3 DNA reads as TGTGCTAGTGGTTCCCCCAGGGGGCGGGGGGTGGGAGATACGCAGTATTTT.

This clonotype has ten or more counts. This CDR3 reads CSATDRGRGSYEQYF. The CDR3 bases are TGCAGTGCTACCGACAGGGGAAGGGGTTCCTACGAGCAGTACTTC. The V gene is TRBV20-1, the J gene TRBJ2-7; 8 bases map to TRBD1. Germline CDR1 is DFQATT and CDR2 is SNEGSKA (reference sequence). Trimming took 4 bases from V and 1 from J; bases not matched to a gene: 9. This CDR3 spans 15 amino acids.

This clonotype was seen many times. The gene calls are TRBV28 and TRBJ1-2; 7 nucleotides match TRBD1. V shed 5 bases, J shed 4 bases, and the junction held 10 bases outside the gene matches. Germline CDR1 reads MDHEN; CDR2 reads SYDVKM. The CDR3 is made up of 15 amino acids. The CDR3 DNA follows: TGTGCCAGCAGTCCCGGGACAGCTTTATTCTATGGCTACACCTTC. Translation: CASSPGTALFYGYTF.

This rearrangement joins TRBV7-9 to TRBJ2-1; 8 nucleotides line up with TRBD2. V dropped 5 bases and J dropped 0; count of bases not matched to a gene: 3. The CDR3 runs 15 residues. Germline-derived CDR1 and CDR2 are SEHNR and FQNEAQ (reference sequence). CDR3 sequence: CASSPGGHSYNEQFF. CDR3 bases: TGTGCCAGCAGCCCGGGGGGGCACTCCTACAATGAGCAGTTCTTC.

This clonotype was seen repeatedly, ten times or more. The CDR3 DNA reads TGTGCCATCAGTGATCCGGGAGGGGTTGAAAAACTGTTTTTT. The encoded protein is CAISDPGGVEKLFF. The rearrangement links TRBV10-3 to TRBJ1-4; D is possibly TRBD1 (5 bases). CDR1 is ENHRY, CDR2 SYGVKD, per germline. V lost 3 bases and J lost 7, with 12 bases in between. The CDR3 has 14 amino acids.

This clonotype was counted ten times or more. The chain has TRBV12-3 or TRBV12-4 and TRBJ2-7; the D gene is possibly TRBD1 (6 bases). V dropped 8 bases and J dropped 3 bases, with 14 bases sitting between them. The CDR3 contains 13 residues. CDR3 amino acids: CASPRGTFYEQYF. The CDR3, as DNA: TGTGCCAGCCCAAGGGGGACCTTCTACGAGCAGTACTTC.

This clonotype occurred a few times. This clone may be a read error of a much larger clone one base away. The chain joins TRBV20-1 to TRBJ1-2; maybe TRBD1 (6 bases). Germline assignment: CDR1 DFQATT and CDR2 SNEGSKA (reference sequence). The CDR3 runs to 14 residues. Written as DNA, the CDR3 is TGCGGTGGCAGAGGGGGTGACAGTGTCTATGGCTACACCTTC. Translation gives CGGRGGDSVYGYTF.

The table lists this clonotype with many counts. The germline gene is not matched at one end of the junction; a read error may be the cause. This rearrangement joins TRBV7-7 to TRBJ2-1; 9 positions agree with TRBD2. The CDR3 runs to 16 residues. The germline CDR1 and CDR2 sequences are SSHAT and FNYEAQ (reference sequence). The CDR3 protein is CASSLGAGGSGDEQFF. In DNA form, the CDR3 reads TGTGCTAGCAGCTTAGGAGCGGGGGGCTCCGGGGATGAGCAGTTCTTC.

The chain links TRBV30 to TRBJ2-5; 8 bases match TRBD1. J gave up 4 bases and V 3 bases, and 7 bases lay outside the gene matches. The CDR3 loop spans 14 amino acids. The germline gives CDR1 GTSNPN, CDR2 SVGIG (reference sequence). Written as DNA, the CDR3 is TGTGCCTGGAGGGGGGCAGGGGGCTTAGAGACCCAGTACTTC. Its translation: CAWRGAGGLETQYF.

Many counts were recorded for this clonotype. The CDR3 DNA is TGCGCCAGCAGCTACTCCGGGACTAGCGCCATCAATGAGCAGTTCTTC. This translates into CASSYSGTSAINEQFF. J is TRBJ2-1 and V is TRBV5-1, with 10 bases fitting TRBD2. This CDR3 has 16 amino acids. Germline CDR1 is SGHRS and CDR2 is YFSETQ. Unmatched junction bases numbered 9, after V lost 3 bases and J lost 6 bases.

A note on this clonotype: A much bigger clone sits one base away, suggesting this may be a read error. The J gene is TRBJ1-5, the V gene TRBV6-1; weak D call: TRBD1 (5 bases). CDR3 size: 13 residues. CDR1 is MNHNS, CDR2 SASEGT, per germline. The CDR3 sequence is CVSEGPTFLGQHF. The CDR3 DNA reads TGTGTCTCCGAGGGACCGACTTTTTTGGGGCAGCATTTT.

The sample holds many counts of this clonotype. J is TRBJ2-5 and V is TRBV7-2, with D hard to call. Germline assignment: CDR1 SGHTA and CDR2 FQGNSA. The CDR3 runs 12 residues. Trimming stripped 5 bases from V and 10 bases from J, with 14 bases between. The CDR3 region is CASSLGRRGQYF. Written as DNA, the CDR3 is TGTGCCAGCAGCCTGGGTCGGAGAGGCCAGTACTTC.

This clonotype was counted ten times or more. The chain is built from TRBV10-3 and TRBJ2-7; 12 positions match TRBD1. Germline assignment: CDR1 ENHRY and CDR2 SYGVKD. The CDR3 consists of 15 residues. Trimming at V came to 6 bases and at J to 0 bases, leaving 3 bases not matched to a gene. For the CDR3, the DNA is TGTGCCATCAGGGGGACAGGGGGCGGCTCCTACGAGCAGTACTTC. Its protein is CAIRGTGGGSYEQYF.

The table lists this clonotype with a few counts. The CDR3 nucleotides read TGCAGTGCCCCCCGTAGGGGGGGACGAGAGACCCAGTACTTC. Its protein is CSAPRRGGRETQYF. The J gene is TRBJ2-5, the V gene TRBV20-1; tentative D call: TRBD2 (7 bases). The CDR3 is 14 residues long. V was cut by 6 bases and J by 4 bases, with 18 bases left in between. CDR1 DFQATT and CDR2 SNEGSKA come from the germline V gene (reference sequence).

The rearrangement uses TRBV6-2 or TRBV6-3 and TRBJ2-7; 7 bases align to TRBD2. Trimming took 6 bases from V and 6 from J; bases not matched to a gene: 5. Germline V gene sequence: CDR1 MNHEY, CDR2 SVGEGT. The CDR3 has 12 residues. This CDR3 reads CASRHPGGEQYF. The CDR3 DNA is TGTGCCAGCAGACACCCGGGGGGCGAGCAGTACTTC.

The V and J genes are TRBV12-3 or TRBV12-4 and TRBJ2-7; 8 positions match TRBD2. This CDR3 has 14 residues. With V trimmed by 3 bases and J by 4 bases, 5 bases remained unmatched. CDR3 nucleotides: TGTGCCAGCAGTTTGGGGACTAGTAGGTACGAGCAGTACTTC. As protein: CASSLGTSRYEQYF.

This clonotype was detected a few times. The chain recombines TRBV11-2 with TRBJ2-1; D is tentatively TRBD1 or TRBD2 (6 bases each). Per germline, CDR1 SGHAT and CDR2 FQNNGV. The CDR3 is made up of 12 amino acids. With 5 bases removed from V and 15 bases from J, the gap between germline ends came to 17 bases. The CDR3 DNA reads TGTGCCAGCAGCCCTGGGGGGCCAGTAGCGTTCTTC. Its translation: CASSPGGPVAFF.

The chain has TRBV4-1 and TRBJ2-1; possibly TRBD2 for D (5 bases). Trimming removed 4 bases at V and 7 bases at J, with 11 bases between. Germline V gene data show CDR1 as MGHRA and CDR2 as YSYEKL. This CDR3 is built from 13 residues. The CDR3 bases are TGCGCCAGCAGCCCTATGGGGAGTAATGAGCAGTTCTTC. Translated: CASSPMGSNEQFF.

This clonotype was recorded many times. CDR3 nucleotides: TGTGCCAGCAGCCCGGGGACAGGGTTCTCCTACGAGCAGTACTTC. Translating gives CASSPGTGFSYEQYF. The V call is TRBV12-3 or TRBV12-4, the J call TRBJ2-7; TRBD1 agrees at 9 bases. The CDR3 has 15 residues. The V segment lost 6 bases and the J segment 0 bases; nucleotides outside the gene matches: 6.

The chain has TRBV2 and TRBJ2-2; D possibly uses TRBD1 or TRBD2 (5 bases each). CDR3 length: 12 residues. Trimming shortened V by 3 bases and J by 16 bases, and 15 bases separated the two germline ends. The germline CDR1 and CDR2 sequences are SNHLY and FYNNEI. This chain's CDR3 is CASSDAWDGAFF. CDR3 sequence (DNA): TGTGCCAGCAGTGACGCCTGGGACGGGGCGTTTTTT.

This clonotype was picked up many times. V and J are TRBV20-1 and TRBJ2-7, with D tentatively TRBD2 (6 bases). Germline V gene sequence: CDR1 DFQATT, CDR2 SNEGSKA (reference sequence). The V end lost 4 bases, the J end lost 4 bases, and 20 bases lay between the germline ends. This CDR3 comprises 15 residues. CDR3 residues: CSAIPHPGRGYEQYF. In DNA, the CDR3 is TGCAGTGCTATCCCCCACCCAGGGCGGGGATACGAGCAGTACTTC.

In this sample, this clonotype turned up many times. The rearrangement joins TRBV20-1 to TRBJ2-1; 9 bases align to TRBD1. J was trimmed by 3 bases and V by 3 bases; bases with no gene match: 9. In germline, CDR1 is DFQATT, CDR2 SNEGSKA (reference sequence). This CDR3 contains 16 residues. CDR3 DNA sequence: TGCAGTGCTAGCGAGATAGGACAGGGGTACTACAATGAGCAGTTCTTC. Encoded protein: CSASEIGQGYYNEQFF.

A note on this clonotype: A much larger clone differs by one base, so this may be a read error. This CDR3 fails to terminate in the conserved phenylalanine or tryptophan, so it likely reflects a read error. The chain carries TRBV10-2 and TRBJ1-1; 7 nucleotides match TRBD1. J gave up 1 base and V 2 bases, and 10 bases lay outside the gene matches. Germline V gives CDR1 WSHSY, CDR2 SAAADI. The CDR3 covers 17 residues. In nucleotides, the CDR3 is TGCGCCAGCAGTGAGCTGTACTCGACAGGGACGAACACTGAAGCTTTCTCT. It is translated as CASSELYSTGTNTEAFS.